Reported below is one TCR beta chain. V lost 1 base and J lost 0; bases outside the gene matches: 6. The CDR3 consists of 16 residues. Germline CDR1 is SQVTM and CDR2 is ANQGSEA. This sample stems from a study of T-cell reconstitution after alpha-beta-depleted transplantation in children. Preparation of the TCRbeta library used unique molecular identifiers. TCRdb recomputed calls from the PCR reads with MiXCR, one row per CDR3 protein. The sample contains 250,000 to 400,000 distinct CDR3 sequences, over 20% of which appear only once. The sequencing used PBMCs, mostly from graft donor cells, collected 180 days after TCRalphabeta/CD19-depleted stem cell transplant. The chain joins TRBV29-1 to TRBJ2-1; the match to TRBD2 covers 7 bases. The clonotype comes from a male patient between 10 and 17 years old who had a stem cell transplant for acute lymphoblastic leukemia, so the T cells may come from the graft donor. This chain's CDR3 is CSVEVAGVYSYNEQFF. The CDR3 DNA reads TGCAGCGTTGAAGTAGCGGGCGTGTACTCCTACAATGAGCAGTTCTTC.